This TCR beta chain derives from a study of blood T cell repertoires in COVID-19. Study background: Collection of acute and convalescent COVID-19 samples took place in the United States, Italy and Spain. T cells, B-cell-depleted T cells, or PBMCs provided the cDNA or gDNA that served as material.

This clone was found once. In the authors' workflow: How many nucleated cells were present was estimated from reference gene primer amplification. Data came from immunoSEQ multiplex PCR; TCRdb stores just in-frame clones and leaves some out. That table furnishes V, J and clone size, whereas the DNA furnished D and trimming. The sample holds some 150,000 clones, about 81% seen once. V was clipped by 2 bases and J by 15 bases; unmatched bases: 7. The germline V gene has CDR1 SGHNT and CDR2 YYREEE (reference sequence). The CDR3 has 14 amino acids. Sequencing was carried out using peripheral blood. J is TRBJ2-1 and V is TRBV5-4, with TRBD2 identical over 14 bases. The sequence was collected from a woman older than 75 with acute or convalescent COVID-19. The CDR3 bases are TGTGCCAGCAGCTTCGCGACTAGCGGGAGGGTACTGTTCTTC. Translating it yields CASSFATSGRVLFF.